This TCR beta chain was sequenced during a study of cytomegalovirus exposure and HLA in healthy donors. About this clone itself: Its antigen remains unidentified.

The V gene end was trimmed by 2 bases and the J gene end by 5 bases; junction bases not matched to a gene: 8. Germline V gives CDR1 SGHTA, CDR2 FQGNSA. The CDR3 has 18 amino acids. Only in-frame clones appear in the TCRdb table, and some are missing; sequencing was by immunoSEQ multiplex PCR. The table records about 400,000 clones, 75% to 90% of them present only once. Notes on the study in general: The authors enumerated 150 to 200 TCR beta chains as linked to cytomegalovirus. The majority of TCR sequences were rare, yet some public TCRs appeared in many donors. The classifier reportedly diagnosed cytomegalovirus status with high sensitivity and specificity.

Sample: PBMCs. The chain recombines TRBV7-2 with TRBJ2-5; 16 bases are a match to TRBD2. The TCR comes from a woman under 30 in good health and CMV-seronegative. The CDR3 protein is CASSLMGLAGGPGETQYF. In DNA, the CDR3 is TGTGCCAGCAGCTTAATGGGACTAGCGGGAGGGCCGGGGGAGACCCAGTACTTC.